The 13 T cell receptor beta chains reported below all come from one sample, sequenced in a study of Tregs in tolerant kidney transplant recipients. Assay used: immunoSEQ multiplex PCR; TCRdb lists only in-frame clones, some missing. The sample lists 200,000 to 300,000 clones; approximately 83% were seen once. Sequences were obtained from CD4+ T cells from blood. The source is a human donor in good health.

The V and J genes are TRBV15 and TRBJ2-1; D remains ambiguous. CDR1 and CDR2 from the germline V gene are LNHNV and YYDKDF (reference sequence). Trimming removed 8 bases at V and 4 bases at J, with 9 bases between. This CDR3 is 12 amino acids long. The CDR3 is CATGLGYNEQFF. The CDR3 DNA is TGTGCCACCGGTTTAGGTTACAATGAGCAGTTCTTC.

The V gene is TRBV11-2, the J gene TRBJ1-4; D unresolved. Germline CDR1 reads SGHAT; CDR2 reads FQNNGV. V was clipped by 3 bases and J by 12 bases, with 17 bases between them. The CDR3 is 14 amino acids. The CDR3 region has the DNA TGTGCCAGCAGCTTCACCCGGGCCGTGCAACAACTGTTTTTT. It yields the protein CASSFTRAVQQLFF. The whole variable domain, remainder taken from reference TRBV11-2 and TRBJ1-4, is EAGVAQSPRYKIIEKRQSVAFWCNPISGHATLYWYQQILGQGPKLLIQFQNNGVVDDSQLPKDRFSAERLKGVDSTLKIQPAKLEDSAVYLCASSFTRAVQQLFFGSGTQLSVL.

This sequence joins TRBV19 and TRBJ1-1; D might be TRBD1 (6 bases). Germline CDR1 is LNHDA and CDR2 is SQIVND (reference sequence). This CDR3 region has 17 residues. V lost 7 bases and J 0 bases, leaving 21 bases between the germline ends. This chain's CDR3 is CASTSPRGPNMNTEAFF. CDR3 coding DNA: TGTGCCAGTACCTCCCCACGGGGGCCAAACATGAACACTGAAGCTTTCTTT.

The CDR3 coding sequence is TGTGCCAGCAGCCTTCGACAGTCCGGAGGGGGAGCTTTCTTT. Residues: CASSLRQSGGGAFF. This rearrangement joins TRBV5-6 to TRBJ1-1, with a possible D match to TRBD1 (6 bases). The germline V gene has CDR1 SGHDT and CDR2 YYEEEE. The CDR3 has 14 amino acids. Trimming took off 4 bases at V and 10 bases at J, with 20 bases between the two ends. The variable domain in full, with the rest retrieved from reference TRBV5-6 and TRBJ1-1, is DAGVTQSPTHLIKTRGQQVTLRCSPKSGHDTVSWYQQALGQGPQFIFQYYEEEERQRGNFPDRFSGHQFPNYSSELNVNALLLGDSALYLCASSLRQSGGGAFFGQGTRLTVV.

The chain's CDR3 is CASSRAGANYGYTF. CDR3 nucleotide sequence: TGTGCCAGCAGTCGGGCAGGTGCTAACTATGGCTACACCTTC. The chain joins TRBV6-6 to TRBJ1-2; D gene unclear. V lost 5 bases, J lost 0 bases, and 10 bases lay in between. This CDR3 has 14 residues. The germline V gene has CDR1 MNHNY and CDR2 SVGAGI (reference sequence).

The chain has TRBV7-6 and TRBJ1-4; TRBD1 matches 7 bases. Germline loops: CDR1 SGHVS, CDR2 FNYEAQ. This CDR3 spans 15 amino acids. The J segment lost 3 bases and the V segment lost 4 bases, leaving 5 bases of the junction unmatched. The CDR3 nucleotides are TGTGCCAGCAGCTCCCCAGGGACAGCTAATGAAAAACTGTTTTTT. It is translated as CASSSPGTANEKLFF.

The chain is built from TRBV9 and TRBJ2-5; D unclear. From germline, CDR1 is SGDLS and CDR2 YYNGEE. The CDR3 contains 12 residues. V lost 2 bases to trimming and J lost 2 bases, with 4 bases between them. CDR3 nucleotides: TGTGCCAGCAGCGTCGGGCAAGAGACCCAGTACTTC. Translation gives CASSVGQETQYF.

Only a few counts were recorded for this clone. The chain joins TRBV6-1 to TRBJ1-2, with TRBD1 as a possible D gene (5 bases). Trimming took 0 bases from V and 5 from J, leaving 13 bases between them. Germline CDR1 MNHNS, CDR2 SASEGT. The CDR3 runs to 15 residues. The CDR3 region is CASSEAHRGLYGYTF. The CDR3 DNA sequence: TGTGCCAGCAGTGAAGCCCACCGGGGACTATATGGCTACACCTTC.

The genes are TRBV5-5 and TRBJ2-7, with D maybe TRBD1 (5 bases). This CDR3 contains 13 residues. Trimming shortened V by 1 base and J by 5 bases, and 10 bases separated the two germline ends. Germline V lookup: CDR1 SGHKS, CDR2 YYEKEE (reference sequence). CDR3 sequence: CASSLSRAHEQYF. The CDR3, as DNA: TGTGCCAGCAGCTTGTCCAGGGCCCACGAGCAGTACTTC.

The chain is built from TRBV5-1 and TRBJ2-7; perhaps TRBD1 as D (6 bases). Trimming took off 4 bases at V and 3 bases at J, with 14 bases between the two ends. This CDR3 contains 14 residues. CDR1 is SGHRS and CDR2 is YFSETQ in the germline V gene. The CDR3 protein is CASSPNLGGYEQYF. For the CDR3, the DNA is TGCGCCAGCAGCCCCAATCTAGGGGGCTACGAGCAGTACTTC.

V and J are TRBV18 and TRBJ2-7; 8 bases agree with TRBD2. Germline CDR1 KGHSH, CDR2 LQKENI. The CDR3 sequence is 14 residues long. The ends lost 1 base at V and 2 bases at J; junction bases unmatched: 1. The CDR3 bases are TGTGCCAGCTCACCACAGCGGGGGACCTACGAGCAGTACTTC. Translating it yields CASSPQRGTYEQYF.

The chain joins TRBV6-6 to TRBJ2-2; D perhaps matches TRBD2 (6 bases). The CDR3 extends over 14 amino acids. Germline CDR1 and CDR2: MNHNY and SVGAGI (reference sequence). Between the trimmed V and J ends, which lost 4 bases and 9 bases, there was a span of 15 bases. CDR3 amino acids: CASSSRLVARELFF. DNA of the CDR3: TGTGCCAGCAGTTCTAGACTAGTAGCCAGGGAGCTGTTTTTT.

The chain employs TRBV6-5 and TRBJ2-1; no clear D. The CDR3 covers 15 residues. The germline V gene has CDR1 MNHEY and CDR2 SVGAGI. V shed 2 bases and J shed 0 bases, with 8 bases lying between them. The CDR3 protein is CASSYGRLSYNEQFF. As DNA, the CDR3 is TGTGCCAGCAGTTACGGACGGCTCTCCTACAATGAGCAGTTCTTC.